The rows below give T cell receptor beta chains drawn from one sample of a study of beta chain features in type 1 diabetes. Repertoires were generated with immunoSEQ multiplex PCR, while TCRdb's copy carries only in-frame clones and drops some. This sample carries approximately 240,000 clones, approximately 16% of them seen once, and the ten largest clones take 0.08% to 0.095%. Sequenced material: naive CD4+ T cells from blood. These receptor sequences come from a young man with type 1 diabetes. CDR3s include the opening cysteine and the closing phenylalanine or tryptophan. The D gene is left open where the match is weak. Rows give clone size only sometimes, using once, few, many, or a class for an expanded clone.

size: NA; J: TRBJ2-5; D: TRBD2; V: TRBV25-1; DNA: TGTGCCGTGGGACTAGGGACCCAGTACTTC; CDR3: CAVGLGTQYF
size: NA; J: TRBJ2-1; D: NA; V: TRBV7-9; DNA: TGTGCCAGCACACTTAGACAGCCCGATCCATCGAGTGAGCAGTTCTTC; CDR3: CASTLRQPDPSSEQFF
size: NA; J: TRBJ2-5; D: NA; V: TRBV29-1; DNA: TGCAGCGTTAAAGGGGGATATGATGAGACCCAGTACTTC; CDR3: CSVKGGYDETQYF
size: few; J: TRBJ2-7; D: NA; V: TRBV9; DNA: TGTGCCAGCAGCCCGTCGGGGGCCCATGAGCAGTACTTC; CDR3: CASSPSGAHEQYF
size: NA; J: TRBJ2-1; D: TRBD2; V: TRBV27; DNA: TGTGCCAGCAGTTTGTTGGCCCTTAGCGGGAGAAGTCCCAATGAGCAGTTCTTC; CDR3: CASSLLALSGRSPNEQFF
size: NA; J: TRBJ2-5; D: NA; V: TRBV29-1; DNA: TGCAGCGGGCGGGTTCCTCAAGAGACCCAGTACTTC; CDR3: CSGRVPQETQYF
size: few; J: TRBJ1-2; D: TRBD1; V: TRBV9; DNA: TGTGCCAGCAGCGTACTGACAGGGGCGGATGGCTACACCTTC; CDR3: CASSVLTGADGYTF
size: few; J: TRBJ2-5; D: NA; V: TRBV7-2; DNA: TGTGCCAGCAGCCCTCAAGAGACCCAGTACTTC; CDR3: CASSPQETQYF
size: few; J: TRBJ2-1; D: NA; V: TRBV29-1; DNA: TGCAGCGTTGAATTCTGGGACCCAGGGAATGAGCAGTTCTTC; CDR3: CSVEFWDPGNEQFF
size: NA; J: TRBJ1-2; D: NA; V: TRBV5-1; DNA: TGCGCCAGCAGCTTGGTGGCGGCAAACTATGGCTACACCTTC; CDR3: CASSLVAANYGYTF
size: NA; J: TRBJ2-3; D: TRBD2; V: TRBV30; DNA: TGTGGTTTGGGACTAGAGAGCACATATACGCAGTATTTT; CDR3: CGLGLESTYTQYF
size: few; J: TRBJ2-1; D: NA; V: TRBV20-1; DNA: TGCAGTGCTCTCGGGGTTGATGAGCAGTTCTTC; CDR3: CSALGVDEQFF
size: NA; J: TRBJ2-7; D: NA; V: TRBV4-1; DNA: TGCGCCAGCAGGCGATCCGGGGACGCTTACTACGAGCAGTACTTC; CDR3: CASRRSGDAYYEQYF
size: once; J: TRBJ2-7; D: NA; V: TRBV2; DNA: TGTGCCAGCAGTTACTACGAGCAGTACTTC; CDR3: CASSYYEQYF
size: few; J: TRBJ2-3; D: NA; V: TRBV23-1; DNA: TGCGCCAGCGGGCTAGACAGGCCCAAGAGGGCACGCACAGATACGCAGTATTTT; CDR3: CASGLDRPKRARTDTQYF
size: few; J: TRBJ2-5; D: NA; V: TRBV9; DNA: TGTGCCAGCAGCGCGGACCCTCAAGAGACCCAGTACTTC; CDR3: CASSADPQETQYF
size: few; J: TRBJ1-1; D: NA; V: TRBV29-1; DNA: TGCAGCGTTGAGTCGCTGAACACTGAAGCTTTCTTT; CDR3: CSVESLNTEAFF
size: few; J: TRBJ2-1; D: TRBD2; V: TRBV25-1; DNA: TGTGCCAGCAGTGATAGCGGGAGTTTCCATGAGCAGTTCTTC; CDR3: CASSDSGSFHEQFF
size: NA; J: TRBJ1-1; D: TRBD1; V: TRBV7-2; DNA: TGTGCCAGCAGCCATAGGACAGGCTCTTCGACTGAAGCTTTCTTT; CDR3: CASSHRTGSSTEAFF
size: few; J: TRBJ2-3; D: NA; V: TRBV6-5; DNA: TGTGCCAGCAGTTTTCGTTCGGTCCCCGATACGCAGTATTTT; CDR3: CASSFRSVPDTQYF
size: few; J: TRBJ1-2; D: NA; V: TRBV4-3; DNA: TGCGCCAGCAGCCAAGCGGGGTTGGGCTATGGCTACACCTTC; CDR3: CASSQAGLGYGYTF
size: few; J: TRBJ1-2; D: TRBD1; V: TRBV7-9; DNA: TGTGCCAGCAGTCCCGGACAGGGCCACTATGGCTACACCTTC; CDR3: CASSPGQGHYGYTF
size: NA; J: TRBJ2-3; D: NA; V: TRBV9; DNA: TGTGCCAGCAGCGTAGCGGGAAGGACAGATACGCAGTATTTT; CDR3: CASSVAGRTDTQYF
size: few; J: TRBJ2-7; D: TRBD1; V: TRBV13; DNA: TGTGCCAGCAGTGTACAGGGGGCCTCCTGGAACTCCTACGAGCAGTACTTC; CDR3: CASSVQGASWNSYEQYF
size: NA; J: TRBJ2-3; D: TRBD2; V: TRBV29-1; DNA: TGCAGCGTTGACTGGACTAGCGGGAGTGCAGATACGCAGTATTTT; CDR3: CSVDWTSGSADTQYF
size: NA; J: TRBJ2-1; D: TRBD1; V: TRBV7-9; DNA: TGTGCCAGCAGCCCGGACAGGTGGAGTAGCAATGAGCAGTTCTTC; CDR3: CASSPDRWSSNEQFF
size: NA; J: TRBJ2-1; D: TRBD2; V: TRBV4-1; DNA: TGCGCCAGCAGCGAACCCGGGACTAGCGGGAGTTATGAGCAGTTCTTC; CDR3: CASSEPGTSGSYEQFF
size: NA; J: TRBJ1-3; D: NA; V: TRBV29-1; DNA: TGCAGCGTTGGAGCGGGGGAGCGTAACACCATATATTTT; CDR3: CSVGAGERNTIYF
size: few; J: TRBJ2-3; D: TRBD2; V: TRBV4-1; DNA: TGCGCCAGCAGCCAAGATGGACTAGCGGGTCTTGGCACAGATACGCAGTATTTT; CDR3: CASSQDGLAGLGTDTQYF
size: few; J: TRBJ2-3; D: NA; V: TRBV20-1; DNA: TGCAGTGCTAGAGATCACAATACGCAGTATTTT; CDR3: CSARDHNTQYF
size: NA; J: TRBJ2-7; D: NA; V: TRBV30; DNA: TGTGCCTGGAGTGTTGGTCTAATTTTAGGGCAGTACTTC; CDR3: CAWSVGLILGQYF
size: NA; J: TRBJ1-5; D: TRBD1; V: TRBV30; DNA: TGTGCCTGGAGTCCCGACAGGGGTTATCAGCCCCAGCATTTT; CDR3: CAWSPDRGYQPQHF
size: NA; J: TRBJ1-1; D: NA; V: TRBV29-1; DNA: TGCAGCGTTGGACGTCTTTTGAACACTGAAGCTTTCTTT; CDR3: CSVGRLLNTEAFF
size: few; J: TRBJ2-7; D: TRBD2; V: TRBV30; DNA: TGTGCCTGGAGCCGACAGGGGACTAGCGGGACCCCGGGCGAGCAGTACTTC; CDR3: CAWSRQGTSGTPGEQYF
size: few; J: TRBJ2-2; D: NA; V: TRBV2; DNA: TGTGCCAGCAGCGCACCTGGGGAGCTGTTTTTT; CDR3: CASSAPGELFF
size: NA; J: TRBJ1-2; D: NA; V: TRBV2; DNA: TGTGCCAGCAGTGAAGCGCTTGGGGGCGGATCTTATGGCTACACCTTC; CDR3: CASSEALGGGSYGYTF
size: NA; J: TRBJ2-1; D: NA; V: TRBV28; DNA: TGTGCCAGCAGTTTATACACCCGGGGGCAGTTCTTC; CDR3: CASSLYTRGQFF
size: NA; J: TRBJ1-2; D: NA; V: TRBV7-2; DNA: TGTGCCAGCAGCTTAGGATCCAGACTTAACTATGGCTACACCTTC; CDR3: CASSLGSRLNYGYTF
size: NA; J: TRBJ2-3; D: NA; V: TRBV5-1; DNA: TGCGCCAGCAGCTTTGACGGGAGAGGCCCAGATACGCAGTATTTT; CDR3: CASSFDGRGPDTQYF
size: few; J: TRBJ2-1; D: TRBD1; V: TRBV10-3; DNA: TGTGCCATCAGTGTGGGACAGGGATCCTACAATGAGCAGTTCTTC; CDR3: CAISVGQGSYNEQFF
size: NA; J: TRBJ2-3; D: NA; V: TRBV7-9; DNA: TGTGCCAGCAGCTCCTTATCCGGGAGTCGCACAGATACGCAGTATTTT; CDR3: CASSSLSGSRTDTQYF
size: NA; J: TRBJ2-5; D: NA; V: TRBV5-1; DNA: TGCGCCAGCAGCCACCAAGGGATCCAAGAGACCCAGTACTTC; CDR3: CASSHQGIQETQYF
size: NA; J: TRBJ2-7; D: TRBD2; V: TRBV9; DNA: TGTGCCAGCAGATCAGCGGGAGCCGACGAGCAGTACTTC; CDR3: CASRSAGADEQYF
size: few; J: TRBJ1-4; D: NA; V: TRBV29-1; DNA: TGCAGCGTTATGGGGGGAACTAATGAAAAACTGTTTTTT; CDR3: CSVMGGTNEKLFF